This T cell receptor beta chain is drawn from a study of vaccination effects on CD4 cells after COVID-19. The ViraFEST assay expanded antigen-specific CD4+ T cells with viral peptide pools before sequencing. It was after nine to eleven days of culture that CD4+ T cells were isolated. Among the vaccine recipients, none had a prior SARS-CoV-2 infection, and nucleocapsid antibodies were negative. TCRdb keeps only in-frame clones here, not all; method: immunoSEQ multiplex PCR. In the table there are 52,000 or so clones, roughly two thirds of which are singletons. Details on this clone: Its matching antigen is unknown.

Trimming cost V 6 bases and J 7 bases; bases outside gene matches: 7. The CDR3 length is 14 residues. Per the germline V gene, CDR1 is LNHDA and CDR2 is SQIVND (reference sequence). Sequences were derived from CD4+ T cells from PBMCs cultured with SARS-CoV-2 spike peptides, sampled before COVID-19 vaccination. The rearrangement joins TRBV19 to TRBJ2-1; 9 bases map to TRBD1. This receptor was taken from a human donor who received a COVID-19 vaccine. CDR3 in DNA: TGTGCCAGTAGAGCACAGGGGGCGCGTAATGAGCAGTTCTTC. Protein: CASRAQGARNEQFF.